This T cell receptor (beta chain) was captured by sequencing in a study of blood T cells in healthy people across ages. A second PCR of 7 to 11 cycles used a sample-barcoded 5' primer and a J-beta primer mix. Via MiXCR, TCRdb re-called the 5' RACE reads, giving one row per CDR3 protein. The table has about 670,000 distinct CDR3 sequences, 40% to 45% seen once. No fewer than 6 million PBMCs went into each sample. Trimming left V 4 bases short and J 0 bases short, with 20 bases between. Looked up from germline, CDR1 is LGHDT and CDR2 is YNNKEL (reference sequence). This CDR3 comprises 18 residues. The sample consisted of blood. This TCR derives from an elderly man in good health. The chain joins TRBV3-1 to TRBJ2-3, with D possibly TRBD1 on 5 matching bases. As DNA, the CDR3 is TGTGCCAGCAGCCTCCGGTCAGGGCCTACCACTAGCACAGATACGCAGTATTTT. It specifies CASSLRSGPTTSTDTQYF.